A single sample is the source of the 30 T cell receptor beta chains below, sequenced in a study of cytotoxic CD8 clonotypes in ibrutinib-treated CLL. The protocol was immunoSEQ multiplex PCR, while the TCRdb copy is restricted to in-frame clones and leaves out a portion. The table shows about 160,000 clones, with approximately 77% occurring only once. Sample: PBMCs, taken after 12 months of ibrutinib treatment. The receptors originated from a human donor with chronic lymphocytic leukemia.

This rearrangement joins TRBV30 to TRBJ1-1; D is unclear. Trimming shortened V by 4 bases and J by 3 bases, and 15 bases separated the two germline ends. Germline loops: CDR1 GTSNPN, CDR2 SVGIG (reference sequence). This CDR3 spans 14 amino acids. Here the CDR3 DNA reads TGTGCCTGGACCTCTAAGGGAGTATACACTGAAGCTTTCTTT. This encodes CAWTSKGVYTEAFF.

The rearrangement uses TRBV11-2 and TRBJ2-2; D gene uncertain. V was cut by 5 bases and J by 8 bases, with 21 bases left in between. CDR1 and CDR2 (germline): SGHAT, FQNNGV. The CDR3 has 16 amino acids. The CDR3 region is CASSPPSAPSAGELFF. In DNA, the CDR3 is TGTGCCAGCAGCCCCCCGTCGGCACCCTCGGCGGGGGAGCTGTTTTTT. Full variable domain (rest looked up from reference TRBV11-2 and TRBJ2-2): EAGVAQSPRYKIIEKRQSVAFWCNPISGHATLYWYQQILGQGPKLLIQFQNNGVVDDSQLPKDRFSAERLKGVDSTLKIQPAKLEDSAVYLCASSPPSAPSAGELFFGEGSRLTVL.

The chain has TRBV19 and TRBJ2-7, with D possibly matching TRBD2 (5 bases). The CDR3 runs 15 residues. V lost 5 bases and J 3 bases, leaving 17 bases between the germline ends. Germline V CDR1 and CDR2: LNHDA, SQIVND (reference sequence). CDR3 region: CASSAGWRKGYEQYF. The CDR3 DNA sequence: TGTGCCAGTAGTGCCGGGTGGAGGAAAGGCTACGAGCAGTACTTC.

CDR3 region: CASSADRRNEQYF. The CDR3 DNA reads TGTGCCAGCAGCGCGGACAGGCGCAACGAGCAGTACTTC. The chain employs TRBV7-9 and TRBJ2-7, with 7 bases matching TRBD1. Looked up from germline, CDR1 is SEHNR and CDR2 is FQNEAQ (reference sequence). The CDR3 has 13 residues. V trimming: 5 bases; J trimming: 5 bases; junction bases outside the gene matches: 6.

The V gene is TRBV7-6, the J gene TRBJ2-5; 7 nucleotides line up with TRBD2. CDR3 length: 17 residues. The germline gives CDR1 SGHVS, CDR2 FNYEAQ. J was trimmed by 2 bases and V by 1 base; bases with no gene match: 10. DNA of the CDR3: TGTGCCAGCAGCTTAGTGCCGGTGGGCGGGAGACAAGAGACCCAGTACTTC. Residues: CASSLVPVGGRQETQYF.

This chain connects TRBV4-2 to TRBJ1-2; D is ambiguous. This CDR3 comprises 12 residues. Trimming took 0 bases from V and 4 from J, leaving 3 bases between them. Looked up from germline, CDR1 is LGHNA and CDR2 is YNFKEQ. CDR3 protein: CASSQDSYGYTF. CDR3 in DNA: TGTGCCAGCAGCCAAGATAGCTATGGCTACACCTTC.

The chain uses TRBV18 and TRBJ1-1, with D tentatively TRBD1 (6 bases). The CDR3 contains 15 residues. Germline-derived CDR1 and CDR2 are KGHSH and LQKENI. Trimming stripped 4 bases from V and 3 bases from J, with 15 bases between. The CDR3 loop reads CASSQQWGADTEAFF. CDR3 coding DNA: TGTGCCAGCTCACAACAATGGGGGGCTGACACTGAAGCTTTCTTT.

The chain employs TRBV2 and TRBJ2-7; 9 nucleotides match TRBD1. In germline, CDR1 is SNHLY, CDR2 FYNNEI. The CDR3 contains 12 residues. V shed 6 bases, J shed 7 bases, and the junction held 4 bases outside the gene matches. The CDR3 loop reads CASRRQGEEQYF. CDR3 coding DNA: TGTGCCAGCAGGAGACAGGGGGAGGAGCAGTACTTC.

In regard to this clone: This sample includes further DNA sequences coding for the same CDR3. The chain couples TRBV19 to TRBJ2-7; 7 bases agree with TRBD2. Losses at the gene ends were 3 bases for V and 1 base for J; bases not matched to a gene: 6. CDR1 is LNHDA and CDR2 is SQIVND in the germline V gene (reference sequence). The CDR3 totals 15 residues. CDR3 region: CASSMRAGTSYEQYF. CDR3 DNA: TGTGCCAGTAGTATGCGAGCGGGGACTTCCTACGAGCAGTACTTC.

This clone was observed many times. The rearrangement uses TRBV6-5 and TRBJ2-1; D is perhaps TRBD1 or TRBD2 (6 bases each). Germline V lookup: CDR1 MNHEY, CDR2 SVGAGI. The CDR3 loop spans 13 amino acids. Trimming removed 7 bases at V and 5 bases at J, with 12 bases between. In nucleotides, the CDR3 is TGTGCCAGCAAGGTAAGGGGGGACAATGAGCAGTTCTTC. This gives the protein CASKVRGDNEQFF.

This clone was counted a single time. The V gene is TRBV7-9, the J gene TRBJ2-3; D may match TRBD1 or TRBD2 (6 bases each). This CDR3 has 17 residues. From germline, CDR1 is SEHNR and CDR2 FQNEAQ (reference sequence). Trimming shortened V by 5 bases and J by 2 bases, and 20 bases separated the two germline ends. The chain's CDR3 is CASSPGNGGRDTDTQYF. As DNA, the CDR3 is TGTGCCAGCAGCCCCGGAAACGGGGGCCGGGACACAGATACGCAGTATTTT.

The CDR3 loop is CASSLVGAPSYEQYF. CDR3 sequence (DNA): TGTGCCAGCAGCTTAGTGGGGGCTCCGTCCTACGAGCAGTACTTC. V usage is TRBV7-2 and J usage is TRBJ2-5, with D maybe TRBD1 (6 bases). The last part of the DNA fits TRBJ2-7 better; the J call may be wrong. Germline V gene data show CDR1 as SGHTA and CDR2 as FQGNSA. The CDR3 is 15 amino acids.

This clone was observed many times. The V and J genes are TRBV6-5 and TRBJ1-5; the D is unclear. Trimming removed 6 bases at V and 3 bases at J, with 12 bases between. Looked up from germline, CDR1 is MNHEY and CDR2 is SVGAGI. The CDR3 contains 14 residues. The CDR3 DNA reads as TGTGCCAGCAGCTTCGGACCCTTCAATCAGCCCCAGCATTTT. Translated: CASSFGPFNQPQHF.

The rearrangement links TRBV19 to TRBJ1-6; D possibly corresponds to TRBD1 (6 bases). The CDR3 consists of 15 residues. Germline values: CDR1 LNHDA, CDR2 SQIVND (reference sequence). Trimming took 3 bases from V and 10 from J, leaving 16 bases between them. CDR3 nucleotide sequence: TGTGCCAGTAGTATTGGGGCCAGGGGTTCGTCACCCCTCCACTTT. This translates into CASSIGARGSSPLHF.

The V gene is TRBV9, the J gene TRBJ1-4; no clear D. The CDR3 sequence is 16 residues long. Germline V gives CDR1 SGDLS, CDR2 YYNGEE. Trimming took 0 bases from V and 0 from J, leaving 9 bases between them. This CDR3 is CASSVGGNPTNEKLFF. The CDR3 DNA is TGTGCCAGCAGCGTAGGAGGTAACCCAACTAATGAAAAACTGTTTTTT.

V gene TRBV7-3 combines with J gene TRBJ2-3; 8 bases are a match to TRBD1. This CDR3 comprises 14 residues. Germline V lookup: CDR1 SGHTA, CDR2 FQGTGA. The ends lost 0 bases at V and 5 bases at J; junction bases unmatched: 1. The chain's CDR3 is CASSLTDRGDTQYF. The CDR3 nucleotides are TGTGCCAGCAGCTTAACTGACAGGGGAGATACGCAGTATTTT.

The chain couples TRBV28 to TRBJ1-5, with a possible D match to TRBD1 (5 bases). The length of the CDR3 is 14 residues. The germline gives CDR1 MDHEN, CDR2 SYDVKM. V lost 7 bases and J 6 bases, leaving 16 bases between the germline ends. Here the CDR3 reads CASTLGGRGQPQHF. In DNA, the CDR3 is TGTGCCAGCACCCTTGGGGGGAGGGGTCAGCCCCAGCATTTT.

CDR3 region: CAWSADRVEYGELFF. The CDR3 bases are TGTGCCTGGAGTGCGGACAGGGTCGAGTATGGGGAGCTGTTTTTT. V and J are TRBV30 and TRBJ2-2, with 8 nucleotides matching TRBD1. The CDR3 runs to 15 residues. CDR1 and CDR2 from the germline V gene are GTSNPN and SVGIG (reference sequence). V dropped 1 base and J dropped 8; count of bases not matched to a gene: 9. The full variable domain, its missing parts supplied by reference TRBV30 and TRBJ2-2, is SQTIHQWPATLVQPVGSPLSLECTVEGTSNPNLYWYRQAAGRGLQLLFYSVGIGQISSEVPQNLSASRPQDRQFILSSKKLLLSDSGFYLCAWSADRVEYGELFFGEGSRLTVL.

CDR3 DNA sequence: TGTGCCAGCATAAACTCCGCGGGAGCTGTGTACGAGCAGTACTTC. Translation gives CASINSAGAVYEQYF. The chain combines TRBV6-1 with TRBJ2-7; 7 bases are a match to TRBD2. CDR3 length: 15 amino acids. V lost 7 bases and J lost 4; bases outside the gene matches: 13. Germline assignment: CDR1 MNHNS and CDR2 SASEGT.

The chain links TRBV5-4 to TRBJ2-7, with TRBD2 matching 9 bases. V shed 2 bases and J 1 base; nucleotides not matched to a gene: 4. CDR3 length equals 15 residues. The germline gives CDR1 SGHNT, CDR2 YYREEE (reference sequence). The CDR3 nucleotides read TGTGCCAGCAGCTTACCAGCGGGGGGTTCCTACGAGCAGTACTTC. This translates into CASSLPAGGSYEQYF.

This clone occurred once. The V call is TRBV4-2, the J call TRBJ2-3, with 7 bases matching TRBD2. This CDR3 comprises 11 residues. Germline assignment: CDR1 LGHNA and CDR2 YNFKEQ. With V trimmed by 8 bases and J by 4 bases, 0 bases remained unmatched. In nucleotides, the CDR3 is TGTGCCAGCGCGGGGGCAGATACGCAGTATTTT. As protein: CASAGADTQYF.

This clone has a handful of counts. This rearrangement joins TRBV29-1 to TRBJ2-2; D might be TRBD1 (6 bases). V shed 7 bases and J shed 1 base, with 16 bases lying between them. The CDR3 is 15 amino acids. Germline values: CDR1 SQVTM, CDR2 ANQGSEA. The CDR3: CSASRGMLNTGELFF. CDR3 sequence (DNA): TGCAGCGCCTCGAGGGGGATGTTGAACACCGGGGAGCTGTTTTTT.

The chain couples TRBV28 to TRBJ1-2; unclear D gene. Germline-derived CDR1 and CDR2 are MDHEN and SYDVKM. The CDR3 runs to 14 residues. V was trimmed by 3 bases and J by 2 bases, leaving 10 bases between them. The chain's CDR3 is CASSFELANYGYTF. DNA for the CDR3: TGTGCCAGCAGTTTCGAGTTAGCCAACTATGGCTACACCTTC.

The V gene is TRBV6-4, the J gene TRBJ1-1, with a tentative D call TRBD1 (6 bases). Germline V gives CDR1 MRHNA, CDR2 SNTAGT. V was trimmed by 3 bases and J by 1 base, leaving 12 bases between them. CDR3 length: 15 residues. The CDR3 region has the DNA TGTGCCAGCAGTGAAAATCCGGGGGCGAACACTGAAGCTTTCTTT. This gives the protein CASSENPGANTEAFF.

The chain carries TRBV7-6 and TRBJ1-1; D uncertain. V was clipped by 3 bases and J by 0 bases, with 14 bases between them. The CDR3 length is 16 residues. Germline V lookup: CDR1 SGHVS, CDR2 FNYEAQ. In nucleotides, the CDR3 is TGTGCCAGCAGCTTCTCCCCAAGGGAGATGAACACTGAAGCTTTCTTT. This sequence encodes CASSFSPREMNTEAFF.

This clone appeared a few times. The chain employs TRBV30 and TRBJ2-7, with unresolved D. V shed 0 bases and J shed 3 bases, with 33 bases lying between them. CDR1 and CDR2 (germline): GTSNPN, SVGIG (reference sequence). This CDR3 spans 21 amino acids. CDR3 sequence: CAWSVPFEECTLVLDFYEQYF. In DNA form, the CDR3 reads TGTGCCTGGAGTGTACCCTTTGAGGAGTGTACCCTAGTTCTCGACTTCTACGAGCAGTACTTC.

The rearrangement uses TRBV18 and TRBJ2-7, with unresolved D. The V end was cut by 0 bases, the J end by 9 bases, with 12 bases between. The CDR3 has 13 residues. The V gene's germline CDR1 is KGHSH and CDR2 LQKENI. The CDR3 DNA reads as TGTGCCAGCTCACCACCGTCGCAGGATGTGCAGTACTTC. Its translation: CASSPPSQDVQYF.

The chain combines TRBV4-2 with TRBJ1-1, with 9 bases matching TRBD1. V shed 4 bases, J shed 3 bases, and the junction held 6 bases outside the gene matches. Looked up from germline, CDR1 is LGHNA and CDR2 is YNFKEQ. There are 15 residues in the CDR3. The CDR3 spells CASSRRRDRDTEAFF. The CDR3 DNA reads as TGTGCCAGCAGCCGAAGACGGGACAGGGACACTGAAGCTTTCTTT.

The chain uses TRBV7-6 and TRBJ2-5, with D tentatively TRBD1 or TRBD2 (5 bases each). The CDR3 totals 18 residues. The germline V and J ends were trimmed by 5 bases and 0 bases, with 22 bases remaining between them. In germline, CDR1 is SGHVS, CDR2 FNYEAQ. CDR3 bases: TGTGCCAGCAGCCCCCGGGGCATGGGGGACCTGTACCAAGAGACCCAGTACTTC. Translated, it gives CASSPRGMGDLYQETQYF.

This chain links TRBV7-2 with TRBJ2-7; D uncertain. Trimming cost V 5 bases and J 0 bases, with 8 bases left between them. The CDR3 has 13 residues. Germline lookup yields CDR1 SGHTA and CDR2 FQGNSA. The CDR3 DNA sequence: TGTGCCAGCAGCACACCCGCCTCCTACGAGCAGTACTTC. It codes for CASSTPASYEQYF.